This passage covers 27 T cell receptor beta chains from one sample sequenced in a study of post-analysis software for immune sequencing data. Study-wide results and limits: The study found TRBV5-6, TRBV5-1 and TRBV20-1 among five or six TRBV segments more frequent in patients than controls.

Carried by the TCR beta cDNA libraries were unique molecular identifiers. TCRdb independently ran MiXCR on the PCR reads; one entry per CDR3 protein. The sample carries roughly 870,000 distinct CDR3 sequences, roughly 50% recorded once. The antigens for these receptors are not known. Sequenced sample: blood. These receptor sequences come from a girl between 10 and 17 years old with multiple sclerosis.

The chain carries TRBV2 and TRBJ1-1; D is perhaps TRBD1 (5 bases). This CDR3 comprises 12 residues. The V end was cut by 6 bases, the J end by 7 bases, with 12 bases between. Per germline, CDR1 SNHLY and CDR2 FYNNEI. The CDR3 DNA follows: TGTGCCAGCAGAGGGGACCGAATTGAAGCTTTCTTT. Encoded protein: CASRGDRIEAFF.

The CDR3 DNA is TGCGCCAGCAGCACCGCGGGGGTTAGGATGAACACTGAAGCTTTCTTT. Amino acid sequence: CASSTAGVRMNTEAFF. The chain couples TRBV5-1 to TRBJ1-1; possible D gene TRBD1, 5 bases. The CDR3 consists of 16 residues. V was cut by 4 bases and J by 0 bases, with 16 bases left in between. Per the germline V gene, CDR1 is SGHRS and CDR2 is YFSETQ.

The V call is TRBV10-3, the J call TRBJ2-3; D call uncertain. Germline assignment: CDR1 ENHRY and CDR2 SYGVKD. This CDR3 contains 15 residues. V was pared by 4 bases and J by 2 bases, with 13 bases between. The CDR3 loop is CAISGVRKTTDTQYF. The CDR3 nucleotides are TGTGCCATCAGTGGGGTCCGTAAAACCACAGATACGCAGTATTTT.

The genes are TRBV5-1 and TRBJ2-4, with a possible D match to TRBD1 (6 bases). The J call may not be correct, given that the DNA end is closer to TRBJ2-7. Germline loops: CDR1 SGHRS, CDR2 YFSETQ. The CDR3 extends over 16 amino acids. The CDR3 protein is CASSLLGAGASYEQYF. In DNA form, the CDR3 reads TGCGCCAGCAGCTTGTTAGGTGCAGGGGCCTCCTACGAGCAGTACTTC.

The V gene is TRBV6-1, the J gene TRBJ2-1; a weak D match, TRBD2 (6 bases). The CDR3 runs to 16 residues. The V end was cut by 6 bases, the J end by 5 bases, with 20 bases between. CDR1 and CDR2 from the germline V gene are MNHNS and SASEGT. CDR3 in DNA: TGTGCCAGCAGGGCCCTCTCCGGCGGGGCGGACAATGAGCAGTTCTTC. Translation: CASRALSGGADNEQFF.

The chain has TRBV7-8 and TRBJ2-7; D ambiguous. V was cut by 5 bases and J by 1 base, with 15 bases left in between. The germline gives CDR1 SGHVS, CDR2 FQNEAQ. The CDR3 totals 15 residues. This chain's CDR3 is CASSPAGARSYEQYF. The CDR3 nucleotides read TGTGCCAGCAGCCCGGCAGGCGCAAGGTCCTACGAGCAGTACTTC.

The V gene is TRBV14, the J gene TRBJ2-7, with D unclear. The end of the DNA is better explained by TRBJ2-5, so the J call may be wrong. The CDR3 has 16 amino acids. Germline assignment: CDR1 SGHDN and CDR2 FVKESK. The CDR3: CASSQGLRHREETQYF. The DNA for the CDR3 is TGTGCCAGCAGCCAGGGTCTTCGTCACAGAGAAGAGACCCAGTACTTC.

The chain joins TRBV4-1 to TRBJ2-7; a weak D match, TRBD2 (6 bases). Germline V gene data show CDR1 as MGHRA and CDR2 as YSYEKL. This CDR3 contains 15 residues. Trimming left V 2 bases short and J 0 bases short, with 11 bases between. CDR3 in DNA: TGCGCCAGCAGCCAACGGGACGGGAGCTCCTACGAGCAGTACTTC. It translates to CASSQRDGSSYEQYF.

V usage is TRBV5-1 and J usage is TRBJ2-7; D not resolved. The CDR3 has 15 amino acids. V gave up 5 bases and J gave up 3 bases, with 18 bases separating them. Germline V gene sequence: CDR1 SGHRS, CDR2 YFSETQ. CDR3 residues: CASSSRSGPGYEQYF. CDR3 nucleotides: TGCGCCAGCAGTTCAAGATCCGGACCGGGCTACGAGCAGTACTTC.

This clonotype was seen only a few times. This chain connects TRBV7-9 to TRBJ2-3; D is undetermined. V was shortened by 4 bases and J by 3 bases, with 14 bases between the two germline ends. There are 15 residues in the CDR3. CDR1 SEHNR and CDR2 FQNEAQ come from the germline V gene (reference sequence). The CDR3 here is CASSSQATETDTQYF. In nucleotides, the CDR3 is TGTGCCAGCAGCTCTCAGGCTACTGAAACAGATACGCAGTATTTT.

This clonotype was detected only a few times. The chain joins TRBV5-1 to TRBJ2-1; 8 nucleotides line up with TRBD2. The germline V gene has CDR1 SGHRS and CDR2 YFSETQ. This CDR3 is built from 15 residues. With 4 bases clipped from V and 7 bases from J, the junction kept 10 bases outside the gene matches. This CDR3 is CASSERELERNEQFF. CDR3 bases: TGCGCCAGCAGCGAGCGGGAGCTGGAGAGGAATGAGCAGTTCTTC.

This clonotype was seen more than once but under ten times. The chain links TRBV5-1 to TRBJ2-5; TRBD1 matches 8 bases. The length of the CDR3 is 16 residues. The junction had 17 bases not matched to a gene; V was cut back by 5 bases and J by 8 bases. CDR1 and CDR2 from the germline V gene are SGHRS and YFSETQ. The CDR3 nucleotides read TGCGCCAGCAGTGACCAAGCGACAGGGGTTGGTTTTACCCAGTACTTC. Its translation is CASSDQATGVGFTQYF.

This chain uses TRBV10-3 with TRBJ2-4, with D tentatively TRBD1 (6 bases). The CDR3 is made up of 12 amino acids. The germline CDR1 and CDR2 sequences are ENHRY and SYGVKD. V lost 9 bases and J 13 bases, leaving 19 bases between the germline ends. CDR3 loop: CAISGQTEEQYF. As DNA, the CDR3 is TGTGCCATTTCAGGACAGACTGAAGAGCAGTACTTC.

The J gene is TRBJ2-1, the V gene TRBV3-1; 9 bases align to TRBD2. The CDR3 contains 15 residues. After removal of 4 bases from V and 6 bases from J, the junction contained 7 bases not matched to a gene. Germline V gene data show CDR1 as LGHDT and CDR2 as YNNKEL (reference sequence). The CDR3 nucleotides read TGTGCCAGCAGCCGCATCGCGGGGGGGGTCAATGAGCAGTTCTTC. This gives the protein CASSRIAGGVNEQFF.

This chain joins TRBV20-1 and TRBJ1-4; weak D call: TRBD1 (6 bases). Germline values: CDR1 DFQATT, CDR2 SNEGSKA (reference sequence). The CDR3 runs 14 residues. V lost 6 bases and J 5 bases, leaving 16 bases between the germline ends. The CDR3 DNA reads TGCAGTGCCTTAAACCCGGGGACAAATGAAAAACTGTTTTTT. Translating gives CSALNPGTNEKLFF.

V usage is TRBV12-3 or TRBV12-4 and J usage is TRBJ2-7; possible D gene TRBD2, 6 bases. V was pared by 0 bases and J by 3 bases, with 21 bases between. The CDR3 covers 18 residues. CDR3 DNA sequence: TGTGCCAGCAGTTTAGCGCGGGGAGAGGGCAGGGCCAGCTACGAGCAGTACTTC. Translating it yields CASSLARGEGRASYEQYF.

There are a few counts of this clonotype. The chain links TRBV7-2 to TRBJ2-5; 7 bases fit TRBD2. The germline gives CDR1 SGHTA, CDR2 FQGNSA. The CDR3 consists of 15 residues. The V and J ends lost 5 bases and 7 bases, in that order; junction bases with no gene match: 13. CDR3 in DNA: TGTGCCAGCAGCGAAAGACCAGCGGGGCTAGGGACCCAGTACTTC. This gives the protein CASSERPAGLGTQYF.

V is TRBV7-2 and J is TRBJ1-6, with a weak D call TRBD1 (6 bases). Germline lookup yields CDR1 SGHTA and CDR2 FQGNSA. The CDR3 spans 15 residues. V gave up 1 base and J gave up 7 bases, with 11 bases separating them. CDR3 bases: TGTGCCAGCAGCTTAGGCAGGGGTATGAATTCACCCCTCCACTTT. Amino acids: CASSLGRGMNSPLHF.

This chain links TRBV3-1 with TRBJ1-2; possible D gene TRBD1, 5 bases. The germline V and J ends were trimmed by 3 bases and 4 bases, with 15 bases remaining between them. From germline, CDR1 is LGHDT and CDR2 YNNKEL (reference sequence). The CDR3 sequence is 15 residues long. The CDR3 DNA is TGTGCCAGCAGCCATGACGGGTCGGGGGGCTATGGCTACACCTTC. Protein product: CASSHDGSGGYGYTF.

The chain joins TRBV12-3 or TRBV12-4 to TRBJ1-2, with D possibly being TRBD1 (5 bases). V was trimmed by 2 bases and J by 4 bases, leaving 14 bases between them. CDR3 length equals 15 residues. The CDR3 DNA reads TGTGCCAGCAGTTTAACTGACAGCGCGAGCTATGGCTACACCTTC. Its protein product is CASSLTDSASYGYTF.

This clonotype was observed once. This chain uses TRBV6-1 with TRBJ2-2; 15 nucleotides align to TRBD2. Trimming at V came to 6 bases and at J to 4 bases, leaving 9 bases not matched to a gene. The germline gives CDR1 MNHNS, CDR2 SASEGT. The CDR3 contains 18 residues. CDR3 residues: CASSDGLAGGPFTGELFF. The CDR3 region has the DNA TGTGCCAGCAGCGACGGACTAGCGGGAGGGCCATTCACCGGGGAGCTGTTTTTT.

This clonotype was recorded a few times. This sequence joins TRBV30 and TRBJ2-7; 8 positions agree with TRBD2. Trimming removed 0 bases from V and 0 bases from J; junction bases left unmatched: 7. The CDR3 is 16 amino acids. Per the germline V gene, CDR1 is GTSNPN and CDR2 is SVGIG (reference sequence). The CDR3 DNA sequence: TGTGCCTGGAGTGTACTGAGCGGGGGAGGCTCCTACGAGCAGTACTTC. Amino acid sequence: CAWSVLSGGGSYEQYF.

The rearrangement uses TRBV30 and TRBJ1-5; no clear D. Germline CDR1 and CDR2: GTSNPN and SVGIG (reference sequence). Trimming took 0 bases from V and 1 from J, leaving 10 bases between them. CDR3 size: 15 residues. The CDR3 region is CAWSVSGESNQPQHF. The CDR3 coding sequence is TGTGCCTGGAGTGTAAGCGGCGAGAGCAATCAGCCCCAGCATTTT.

The chain combines TRBV7-3 with TRBJ2-3; D gene uncertain. CDR1 and CDR2 (germline): SGHTA, FQGTGA. V lost 5 bases and J lost 0, with 12 bases in between. There are 15 residues in the CDR3. The CDR3 sequence: CASSPQPGSTDTQYF. The DNA of the CDR3 is TGTGCCAGCAGCCCGCAGCCGGGTAGCACAGATACGCAGTATTTT.

The chain is built from TRBV10-1 and TRBJ2-5; 13 bases are shared with TRBD2. Gene TRBJ2-7 matches the end of the DNA better, so the J call may be wrong. This CDR3 contains 13 residues. From germline, CDR1 is WNHNN and CDR2 SYGVQD (reference sequence). DNA of the CDR3: TGCGCCAGCACCGGACTAGCGGGAGACGAGCAGTACTTC. Its protein is CASTGLAGDEQYF.

DNA for the CDR3: TGTGCCAGCGGGGATCCCAGGGTACAAAATGAAGCTTTCTTT. It encodes CASGDPRVQNEAFF. The chain is built from TRBV12-3 or TRBV12-4 and TRBJ1-1; tentatively, D is TRBD1 (5 bases). The CDR3 sequence is 14 residues long. V dropped 8 bases and J dropped 7 bases, with 20 bases sitting between them.

In its sample, this clonotype was seen a few times. The rearrangement links TRBV3-1 to TRBJ1-2; 8 positions match TRBD1. The CDR3 runs 16 residues. From germline, CDR1 is LGHDT and CDR2 YNNKEL (reference sequence). Trimming at V came to 0 bases and at J to 4 bases, leaving 7 bases not matched to a gene. Here the CDR3 reads CASSQDLTGASYGYTF. DNA for the CDR3: TGTGCCAGCAGCCAAGATCTGACAGGGGCTTCCTATGGCTACACCTTC.